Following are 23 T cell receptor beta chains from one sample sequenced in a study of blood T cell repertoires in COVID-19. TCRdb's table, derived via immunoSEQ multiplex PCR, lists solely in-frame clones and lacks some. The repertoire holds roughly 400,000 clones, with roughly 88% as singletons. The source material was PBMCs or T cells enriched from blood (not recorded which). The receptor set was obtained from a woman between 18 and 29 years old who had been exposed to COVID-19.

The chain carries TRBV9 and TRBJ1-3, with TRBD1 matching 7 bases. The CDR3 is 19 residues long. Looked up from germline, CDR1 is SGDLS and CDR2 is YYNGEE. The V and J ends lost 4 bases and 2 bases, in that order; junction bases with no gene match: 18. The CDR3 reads CASSPTNRRQGGAGNTIYF. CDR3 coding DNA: TGTGCCAGCAGCCCTACAAATCGGAGACAGGGCGGTGCTGGAAACACCATATATTTT.

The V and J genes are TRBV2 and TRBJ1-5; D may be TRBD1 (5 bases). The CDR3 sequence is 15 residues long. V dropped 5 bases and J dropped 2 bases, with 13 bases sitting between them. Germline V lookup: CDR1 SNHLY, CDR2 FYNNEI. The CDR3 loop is CASSFRDQGNQPQHF. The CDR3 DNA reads TGTGCCAGCAGTTTCAGGGATCAGGGCAATCAGCCCCAGCATTTT.

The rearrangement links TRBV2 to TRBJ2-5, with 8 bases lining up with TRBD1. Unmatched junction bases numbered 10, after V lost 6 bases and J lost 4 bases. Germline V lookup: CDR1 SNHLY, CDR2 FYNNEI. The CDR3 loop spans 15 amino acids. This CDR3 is CASRRGQGVPETQYF. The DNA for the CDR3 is TGTGCCAGCAGGAGAGGACAGGGAGTGCCAGAGACCCAGTACTTC.

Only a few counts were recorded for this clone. The chain's CDR3 is CASSGGGGGYTF. In nucleotides, the CDR3 is TGTGCCAGCAGCGGGGGCGGAGGTGGCTACACCTTC. V is TRBV11-2 and J is TRBJ1-2, with D maybe TRBD1 (6 bases). V gave up 5 bases and J gave up 7 bases, with 11 bases separating them. Germline assignment: CDR1 SGHAT and CDR2 FQNNGV. The CDR3 contains 12 residues.

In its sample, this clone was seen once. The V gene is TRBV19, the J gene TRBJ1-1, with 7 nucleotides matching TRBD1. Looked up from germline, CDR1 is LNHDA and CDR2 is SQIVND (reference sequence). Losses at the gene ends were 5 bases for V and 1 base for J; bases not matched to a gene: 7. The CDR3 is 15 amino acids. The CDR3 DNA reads TGTGCCAGTAGTCGGGCGCCAGGGGGGAACACTGAAGCTTTCTTT. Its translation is CASSRAPGGNTEAFF.

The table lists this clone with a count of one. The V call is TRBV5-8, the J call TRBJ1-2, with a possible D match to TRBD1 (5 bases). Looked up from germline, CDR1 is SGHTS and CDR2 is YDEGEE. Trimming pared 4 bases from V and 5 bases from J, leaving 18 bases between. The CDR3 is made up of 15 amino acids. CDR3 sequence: CASSPLGGYQYGYTF. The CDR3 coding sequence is TGTGCCAGCAGCCCCCTCGGGGGATACCAGTATGGCTACACCTTC.

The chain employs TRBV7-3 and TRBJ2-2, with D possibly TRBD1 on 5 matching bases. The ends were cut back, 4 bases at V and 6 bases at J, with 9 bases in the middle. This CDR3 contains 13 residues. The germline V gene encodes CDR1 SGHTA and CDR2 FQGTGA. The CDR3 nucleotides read TGTGCCAGCAGCTCACCAGGGTCCGGGGAGCTGTTTTTT. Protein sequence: CASSSPGSGELFF.

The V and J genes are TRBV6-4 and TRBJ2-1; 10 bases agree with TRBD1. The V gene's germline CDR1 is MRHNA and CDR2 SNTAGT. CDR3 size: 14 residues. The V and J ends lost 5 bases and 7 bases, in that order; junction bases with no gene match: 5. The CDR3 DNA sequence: TGTGCCAGCAGTTTCGACAGGGGGCAGAATGAGCAGTTCTTC. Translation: CASSFDRGQNEQFF.

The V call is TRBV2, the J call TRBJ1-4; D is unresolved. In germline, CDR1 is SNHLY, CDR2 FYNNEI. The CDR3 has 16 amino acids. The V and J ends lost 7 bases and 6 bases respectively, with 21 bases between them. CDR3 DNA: TGTGCCAGCACCGGCTCAGGAGGGTATAATTATGAAAAACTGTTTTTT. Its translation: CASTGSGGYNYEKLFF.

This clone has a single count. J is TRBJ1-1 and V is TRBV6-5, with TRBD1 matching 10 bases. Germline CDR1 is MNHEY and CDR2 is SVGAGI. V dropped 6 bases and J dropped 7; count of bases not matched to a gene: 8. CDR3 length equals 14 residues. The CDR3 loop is CASSPDRGSNEAFF. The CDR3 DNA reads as TGTGCCAGCAGCCCGGACAGGGGGTCCAATGAAGCTTTCTTT.

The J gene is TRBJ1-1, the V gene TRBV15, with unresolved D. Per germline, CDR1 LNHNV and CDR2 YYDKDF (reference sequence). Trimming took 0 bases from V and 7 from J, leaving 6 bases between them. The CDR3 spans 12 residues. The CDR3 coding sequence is TGTGCCACCAGCAGAGACGGGATTGAAGCTTTCTTT. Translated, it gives CATSRDGIEAFF. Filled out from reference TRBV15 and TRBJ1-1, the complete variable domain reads DAMVIQNPRYQVTQFGKPVTLSCSQTLNHNVMYWYQQKSSQAPKLLFHYYDKDFNNEADTPDNFQSRRPNTSFCFLDIRSPGLGDTAMYLCATSRDGIEAFFGQGTRLTVV.

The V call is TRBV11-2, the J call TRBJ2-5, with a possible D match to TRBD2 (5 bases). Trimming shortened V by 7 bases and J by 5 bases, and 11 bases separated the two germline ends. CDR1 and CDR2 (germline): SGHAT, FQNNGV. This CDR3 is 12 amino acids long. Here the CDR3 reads CASTGWRETQYF. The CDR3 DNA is TGTGCCAGCACCGGGTGGAGGGAGACCCAGTACTTC.

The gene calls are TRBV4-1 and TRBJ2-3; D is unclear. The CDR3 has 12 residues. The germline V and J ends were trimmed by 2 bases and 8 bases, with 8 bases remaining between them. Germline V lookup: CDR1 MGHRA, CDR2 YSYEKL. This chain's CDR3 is CASSQQAGTQYF. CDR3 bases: TGCGCCAGCAGCCAACAAGCCGGTACGCAGTATTTT.

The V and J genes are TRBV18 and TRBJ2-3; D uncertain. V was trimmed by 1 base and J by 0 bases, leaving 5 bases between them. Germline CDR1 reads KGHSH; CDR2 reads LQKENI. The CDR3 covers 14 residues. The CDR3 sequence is CASSPRPSTDTQYF. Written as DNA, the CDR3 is TGTGCCAGCTCACCACGTCCTAGCACAGATACGCAGTATTTT.

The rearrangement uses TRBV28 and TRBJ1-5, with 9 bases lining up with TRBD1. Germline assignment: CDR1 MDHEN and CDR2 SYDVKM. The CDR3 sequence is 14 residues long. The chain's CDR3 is CALSGQGNDQPQHF. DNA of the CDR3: TGTGCGCTGTCCGGACAGGGGAACGATCAGCCCCAGCATTTT.

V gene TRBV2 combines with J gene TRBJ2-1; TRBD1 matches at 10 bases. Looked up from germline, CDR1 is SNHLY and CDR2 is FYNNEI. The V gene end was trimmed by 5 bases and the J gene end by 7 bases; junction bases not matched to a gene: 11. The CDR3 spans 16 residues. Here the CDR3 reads CASSKSGTGDTNEQFF. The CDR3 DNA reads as TGTGCCAGCAGTAAATCCGGGACAGGGGATACGAATGAGCAGTTCTTC.

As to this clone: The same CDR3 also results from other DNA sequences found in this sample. For the CDR3, the DNA is TGTGCCAGCTCACCACAGGGGGCAAACACTGAAGCTTTCTTT. This gives the protein CASSPQGANTEAFF. This chain links TRBV18 with TRBJ1-1; 7 bases are shared with TRBD1. Per the germline V gene, CDR1 is KGHSH and CDR2 is LQKENI. With V trimmed by 1 base and J by 2 bases, 1 base remained unmatched. The CDR3 is made up of 14 amino acids.

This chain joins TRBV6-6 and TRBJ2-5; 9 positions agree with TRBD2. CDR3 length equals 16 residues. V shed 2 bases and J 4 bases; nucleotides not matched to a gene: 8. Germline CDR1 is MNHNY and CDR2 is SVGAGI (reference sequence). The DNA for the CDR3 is TGTGCCAGCAGTTACGGAGCGGGGGGTCCTGGAGAGACCCAGTACTTC. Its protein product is CASSYGAGGPGETQYF.

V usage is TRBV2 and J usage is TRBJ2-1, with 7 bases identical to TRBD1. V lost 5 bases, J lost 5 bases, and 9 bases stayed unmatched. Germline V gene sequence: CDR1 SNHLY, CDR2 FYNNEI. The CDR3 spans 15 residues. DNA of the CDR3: TGTGCCAGCAGTCAACAGGGGCGGGTGGACAATGAGCAGTTCTTC. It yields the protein CASSQQGRVDNEQFF.

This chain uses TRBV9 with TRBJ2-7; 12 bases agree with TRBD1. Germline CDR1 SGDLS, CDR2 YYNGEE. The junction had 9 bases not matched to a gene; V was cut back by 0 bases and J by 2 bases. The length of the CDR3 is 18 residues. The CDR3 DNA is TGTGCCAGCAGCGTAGTTCGGGACAGGGGGCCTCCTACCTACGAGCAGTACTTC. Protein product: CASSVVRDRGPPTYEQYF. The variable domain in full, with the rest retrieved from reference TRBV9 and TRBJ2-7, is DSGVTQTPKHLITATGQRVTLRCSPRSGDLSVYWYQQSLDQGLQFLIQYYNGEERAKGNILERFSAQQFPDLHSELNLSSLELGDSALYFCASSVVRDRGPPTYEQYFGPGTRLTVT.

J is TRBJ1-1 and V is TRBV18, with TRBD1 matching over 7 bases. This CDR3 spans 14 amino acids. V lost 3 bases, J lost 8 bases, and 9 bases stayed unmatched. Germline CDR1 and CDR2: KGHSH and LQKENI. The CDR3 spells CASSPSKGASEAFF. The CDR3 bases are TGTGCCAGCTCACCCTCAAAGGGGGCATCCGAAGCTTTCTTT.

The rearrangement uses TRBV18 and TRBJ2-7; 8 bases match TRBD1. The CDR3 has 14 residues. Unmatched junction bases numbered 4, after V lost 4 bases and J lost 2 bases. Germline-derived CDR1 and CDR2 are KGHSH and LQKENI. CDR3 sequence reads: CASSQTGDPYEQYF. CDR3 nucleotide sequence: TGTGCCAGCTCACAGACAGGGGATCCCTACGAGCAGTACTTC.

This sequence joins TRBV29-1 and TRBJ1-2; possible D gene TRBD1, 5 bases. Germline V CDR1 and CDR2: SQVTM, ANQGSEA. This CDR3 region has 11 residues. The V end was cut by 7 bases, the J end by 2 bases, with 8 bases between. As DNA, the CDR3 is TGCAGCGCGGGGGAGAACTATGGCTACACCTTC. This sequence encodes CSAGENYGYTF.